What follows is one T cell receptor (beta chain) and its context. The record originates from a study of blood T cell repertoires in COVID-19. Study-level background: Acute-phase and convalescent COVID-19 samples originated in the United States, Italy and Spain. The cDNA or gDNA used as material had been derived from T cells, B-cell-depleted T cells, or PBMCs.

V shed 3 bases and J shed 0 bases, with 20 bases lying between them. Germline CDR1 reads KGHSH; CDR2 reads LQKENI. This CDR3 has 19 residues. Under the authors' procedure: Counts of nucleated cells, estimated from reference gene primer amplification, were obtained. Sequenced by immunoSEQ multiplex PCR; TCRdb stores in-frame clones only, minus some. The V and J calls and clone size come from that table; D and trimming were worked out from the DNA. Of roughly 100,000 clones listed, roughly 80% are singletons. The chain couples TRBV18 to TRBJ1-4; D may be TRBD1 (5 bases). This TCR was recovered from a woman aged 65 to 85 with acute or convalescent COVID-19. Sequencing was carried out using peripheral blood. In DNA, the CDR3 is TGTGCCAGCTCACCTTTGCAGACGACAGCAACAGCAACTAATGAAAAACTGTTTTTT. Translated: CASSPLQTTATATNEKLFF.